These 20 T cell receptor beta chains originate from one sample sequenced in a study of shared clonotypes between healthy human individuals. Only CD45RO-negative cells positively selected for CCR7 counted as naive CD8 cells, so terminally differentiated effector memory CD45RA+ cells were excluded. Profiling relied on immunoSEQ multiplex PCR, and the TCRdb table lists in-frame clones only, not all of them. The sample has 600,000 or so clones, roughly 98% seen once; the top ten hold approximately 0.3%. The specimen sequenced was naive CD8+ T cells sorted from blood. All receptors derive from a man between 25 and 39 years old in good health.

In the case of this clone: The sample holds other DNA sequences that translate to the same CDR3. The chain has TRBV27 and TRBJ2-1, with 7 bases fitting TRBD2. Trimming took 8 bases from V and 4 from J; bases not matched to a gene: 8. Germline V gene data show CDR1 as MNHEY and CDR2 as SMNVEV (reference sequence). The CDR3 totals 14 residues. The CDR3 loop is CASSPGGPYNEQFF. The DNA of the CDR3 is TGTGCCAGCTCCCCGGGAGGCCCTTACAATGAGCAGTTCTTC.

This clone was observed a single time. This chain joins TRBV5-5 and TRBJ2-5, with D unclear. This CDR3 is 14 amino acids long. Germline CDR1 is SGHKS and CDR2 is YYEKEE (reference sequence). V was cut by 1 base and J by 0 bases, with 7 bases left in between. DNA for the CDR3: TGTGCCAGCAGCTTGTGGGGTTACCAAGAGACCCAGTACTTC. Translation: CASSLWGYQETQYF.

The chain recombines TRBV9 with TRBJ1-3; a possible D gene is TRBD1 (5 bases). The germline V gene has CDR1 SGDLS and CDR2 YYNGEE. The CDR3 consists of 18 residues. V gave up 6 bases and J gave up 5 bases, with 27 bases separating them. This CDR3 reads CASTGKGGGESERNTIYF. The CDR3 nucleotides read TGTGCCAGCACTGGCAAGGGAGGAGGGGAATCGGAGAGAAACACCATATATTTT.

The gene calls are TRBV27 and TRBJ1-2, with D perhaps TRBD1 (5 bases). The CDR3 is 14 residues long. Germline lookup yields CDR1 MNHEY and CDR2 SMNVEV (reference sequence). V lost 6 bases to trimming and J lost 3 bases, with 14 bases between them. DNA for the CDR3: TGTGCCAGCAGCGGGTTTGGGACTGACTATGGCTACACCTTC. Translation: CASSGFGTDYGYTF.

V usage is TRBV7-9 and J usage is TRBJ1-5; 10 nucleotides align to TRBD1. The germline CDR1 and CDR2 sequences are SEHNR and FQNEAQ (reference sequence). V was pared by 5 bases and J by 4 bases, with 5 bases of the junction left unmatched. This CDR3 is built from 15 residues. The CDR3 loop is CASSTTGQGNQPQHF. CDR3 DNA sequence: TGTGCCAGCAGCACCACGGGACAGGGGAATCAGCCCCAGCATTTT.

V and J are TRBV4-1 and TRBJ2-5, with D tentatively TRBD2 (5 bases). The CDR3 runs to 15 residues. Trimming shortened V by 0 bases and J by 1 base, and 9 bases separated the two germline ends. Germline values: CDR1 MGHRA, CDR2 YSYEKL. Here the CDR3 DNA reads TGCGCCAGCAGCCAAGATTGGAGGACCCAAGAGACCCAGTACTTC. Its translation: CASSQDWRTQETQYF.

The V gene is TRBV7-2, the J gene TRBJ2-5; D is unclear. Germline values: CDR1 SGHTA, CDR2 FQGNSA. The CDR3 sequence is 13 residues long. Trimming stripped 3 bases from V and 1 base from J, with 6 bases between. The CDR3: CASSLWFQETQYF. The CDR3 bases are TGTGCCAGCAGCTTGTGGTTCCAAGAGACCCAGTACTTC.

Regarding this clone: One junction end does not reproduce the germline sequence, and a read error may be involved. J is TRBJ2-1 and V is TRBV5-4; no reliable D call. CDR1 and CDR2 from the germline V gene are SGHNT and YYREEE (reference sequence). The CDR3 runs 12 residues. CDR3 DNA sequence: TGCACATTTTCCCTCTCCTACAATGAGCAGTTCTTC. It yields the protein CTFSLSYNEQFF. Looking up the rest from reference TRBV5-4 and TRBJ2-1 gives the full variable domain: ETGVTQSPTHLIKTRGQQVTLRCSSQSGHNTVSWYQQALGQGPQFIFQYYREEENGRGNFPPRFSGLQFPNYSSELNVNALELDDSALYLCTFSLSYNEQFFGPGTRLTVL.

The chain is built from TRBV28 and TRBJ1-5, with D maybe TRBD1 (5 bases). The germline gives CDR1 MDHEN, CDR2 SYDVKM. V was trimmed by 2 bases and J by 3 bases, leaving 8 bases between them. The CDR3 consists of 14 residues. CDR3 DNA sequence: TGTGCCAGCAGTTTAAGGGGATACAATCAGCCCCAGCATTTT. Residues: CASSLRGYNQPQHF.

The genes are TRBV9 and TRBJ1-2, with a weak D call TRBD1 (5 bases). CDR1 is SGDLS, CDR2 YYNGEE, per germline. Trimming removed 3 bases at V and 0 bases at J, with 15 bases between. CDR3 length: 16 amino acids. CDR3 amino acids: CASSGPWQGTNYGYTF. CDR3 nucleotide sequence: TGTGCCAGCAGCGGGCCCTGGCAGGGTACTAACTATGGCTACACCTTC. Variable domain in full (rest from reference TRBV9 and TRBJ1-2): DSGVTQTPKHLITATGQRVTLRCSPRSGDLSVYWYQQSLDQGLQFLIQYYNGEERAKGNILERFSAQQFPDLHSELNLSSLELGDSALYFCASSGPWQGTNYGYTFGSGTRLTVV.

This clone was seen once. V and J are TRBV7-9 and TRBJ2-7; TRBD1 is a possible D gene (5 bases). Between the trimmed V and J ends, which lost 3 bases and 2 bases, there was a span of 8 bases. The germline CDR1 and CDR2 sequences are SEHNR and FQNEAQ (reference sequence). CDR3 length: 13 amino acids. CDR3 residues: CASSFRVAYEQYF. CDR3 DNA: TGTGCCAGCAGCTTCAGGGTGGCCTACGAGCAGTACTTC.

The chain uses TRBV28 and TRBJ2-5; perhaps TRBD1 as D (6 bases). Germline-derived CDR1 and CDR2 are MDHEN and SYDVKM. The CDR3 runs 15 residues. V shed 3 bases and J shed 1 base, with 12 bases lying between them. The CDR3 region is CASSFRGSLQETQYF. CDR3 bases: TGTGCCAGCAGTTTTAGGGGGTCCCTCCAAGAGACCCAGTACTTC.

The sample holds one count of this clone. The chain carries TRBV29-1 and TRBJ2-1; D may be TRBD1 (6 bases). CDR1 SQVTM and CDR2 ANQGSEA come from the germline V gene. Trimming removed 1 base at V and 5 bases at J, with 15 bases between. The CDR3 has 15 residues. CDR3 protein: CSVEGTADSDNEQFF. The CDR3 coding sequence is TGCAGCGTTGAAGGGACAGCGGACTCAGACAATGAGCAGTTCTTC.

V is TRBV7-6 and J is TRBJ2-7, with 7 positions matching TRBD2. The germline V gene has CDR1 SGHVS and CDR2 FNYEAQ. V shed 1 base, J shed 5 bases, and the junction held 8 bases outside the gene matches. This CDR3 has 15 amino acids. The CDR3 DNA reads TGTGCCAGCAGCTTAGTGGGCGGGAGTTACAACGAGCAGTACTTC. Translating gives CASSLVGGSYNEQYF.

The chain couples TRBV10-2 to TRBJ2-7, with TRBD1 matching 10 bases. Germline values: CDR1 WSHSY, CDR2 SAAADI. The CDR3 spans 14 residues. V gave up 2 bases and J gave up 4 bases; unmatched junction bases: 2. CDR3 in amino acids: CASSEDRGRYEQYF. In DNA form, the CDR3 reads TGCGCCAGCAGTGAGGACAGGGGGCGGTACGAGCAGTACTTC.

The V call is TRBV5-4, the J call TRBJ2-1; D call uncertain. Germline V lookup: CDR1 SGHNT, CDR2 YYREEE (reference sequence). This CDR3 contains 13 residues. V was trimmed by 6 bases and J by 0 bases, leaving 7 bases between them. The CDR3 loop is CASKRSSYNEQFF. Written as DNA, the CDR3 is TGTGCCAGCAAGCGAAGCTCCTACAATGAGCAGTTCTTC. The variable domain in full, completed from reference TRBV5-4 and TRBJ2-1, reads ETGVTQSPTHLIKTRGQQVTLRCSSQSGHNTVSWYQQALGQGPQFIFQYYREEENGRGNFPPRFSGLQFPNYSSELNVNALELDDSALYLCASKRSSYNEQFFGPGTRLTVL.

The chain joins TRBV11-2 to TRBJ2-4; 7 nucleotides agree with TRBD2. CDR3 length: 14 residues. CDR1 SGHAT and CDR2 FQNNGV come from the germline V gene. J gave up 5 bases and V 5 bases, and 6 bases lay outside the gene matches. The CDR3 DNA follows: TGTGCCAGCAGCCCCAGCGGGAACGAAAACATTCAGTACTTC. Translating it yields CASSPSGNENIQYF. Supplemented by reference TRBV11-2 and TRBJ2-4, the full variable domain reads EAGVAQSPRYKIIEKRQSVAFWCNPISGHATLYWYQQILGQGPKLLIQFQNNGVVDDSQLPKDRFSAERLKGVDSTLKIQPAKLEDSAVYLCASSPSGNENIQYFGAGTRLSVL.

The rearrangement links TRBV7-6 to TRBJ2-1; D gene uncertain. Trimming cost V 5 bases and J 5 bases, with 7 bases left between them. This CDR3 region has 12 residues. Germline V CDR1 and CDR2: SGHVS, FNYEAQ. DNA for the CDR3: TGTGCCAGCAGCCTCCAGAACAATGAGCAGTTCTTC. Translating gives CASSLQNNEQFF.

The rearrangement uses TRBV2 and TRBJ2-7, with 9 bases aligning to TRBD1. The CDR3 sequence is 14 residues long. Trimming removed 10 bases from V and 5 bases from J; junction bases left unmatched: 12. Germline loops: CDR1 SNHLY, CDR2 FYNNEI. The CDR3, as DNA: TGTGCCACACAAACCGGGACAGGGTCCAACGAGCAGTACTTC. It yields the protein CATQTGTGSNEQYF.

The gene calls are TRBV7-2 and TRBJ2-7; D not certain. In germline, CDR1 is SGHTA, CDR2 FQGNSA. Trimming took 1 base from V and 6 from J, leaving 4 bases between them. This CDR3 contains 11 residues. The CDR3 DNA reads as TGTGCCAGCAGCTTAGGGCTCGAGCAGTACTTC. This gives the protein CASSLGLEQYF.